A single sample is the source of the 12 T cell receptor beta chains below, sequenced in a study of blood T cell repertoires in COVID-19. Profiling relied on immunoSEQ multiplex PCR, and the TCRdb table lists in-frame clones only, not all of them. The table shows some 140,000 clones, with less than 80% occurring only once. Sequences were obtained from peripheral blood. These receptor sequences come from a man between 60 and 75 years old with acute or convalescent COVID-19.

The rearrangement uses TRBV5-1 and TRBJ1-6; maybe TRBD1 (5 bases). The CDR3 length is 15 residues. Germline lookup yields CDR1 SGHRS and CDR2 YFSETQ. V was shortened by 2 bases and J by 7 bases, with 13 bases between the two germline ends. This CDR3 reads CASSFGGMGNSPLHF. CDR3 DNA: TGCGCCAGCAGCTTCGGGGGGATGGGGAATTCACCCCTCCACTTT.

The chain carries TRBV28 and TRBJ2-5, with 8 bases fitting TRBD1. This CDR3 contains 15 residues. The ends lost 5 bases at V and 7 bases at J; junction bases unmatched: 12. Germline values: CDR1 MDHEN, CDR2 SYDVKM. The CDR3 DNA is TGTGCCAGCAGTGCACTTGGGACAGGTCGTGGGACCCAGTACTTC. It translates to CASSALGTGRGTQYF.

The CDR3 sequence is CASSNFRDSNYGYTF. CDR3 bases: TGTGCCAGTAGTAACTTCCGGGACAGTAACTATGGCTACACCTTC. The rearrangement joins TRBV19 to TRBJ1-2; 7 bases align to TRBD1. The V segment lost 4 bases and the J segment 1 base; nucleotides outside the gene matches: 6. This CDR3 contains 15 residues. In germline, CDR1 is LNHDA, CDR2 SQIVND (reference sequence).

The chain recombines TRBV5-1 with TRBJ2-1; 7 bases fit TRBD2. The CDR3 has 15 residues. Germline values: CDR1 SGHRS, CDR2 YFSETQ. With 1 base clipped from V and 1 base from J, the junction kept 2 bases outside the gene matches. The CDR3 bases are TGCGCCAGCAGCTTGAGCGGGACGTCCTACAATGAGCAGTTCTTC. It translates to CASSLSGTSYNEQFF.

The chain employs TRBV5-1 and TRBJ1-1; D may be TRBD1 (6 bases). Germline V lookup: CDR1 SGHRS, CDR2 YFSETQ. This CDR3 is built from 13 residues. The V and J ends lost 0 bases and 10 bases respectively, with 13 bases between them. Here the CDR3 DNA reads TGCGCCAGCAGCTTGGTACAGGGAATAGGAGCTTTCTTT. This sequence encodes CASSLVQGIGAFF.

V and J are TRBV19 and TRBJ1-5, with 8 bases lining up with TRBD1. Germline trimming cut 3 bases from V and 2 bases from J; bases unmatched to any gene: 3. The CDR3 has 15 amino acids. Germline V lookup: CDR1 LNHDA, CDR2 SQIVND (reference sequence). This CDR3 is CASSISGQGNQPQHF. The CDR3 DNA reads TGTGCCAGTAGTATCTCGGGACAGGGCAATCAGCCCCAGCATTTT. Looking up the rest from reference TRBV19 and TRBJ1-5 gives the full variable domain: DGGITQSPKYLFRKEGQNVTLSCEQNLNHDAMYWYRQDPGQGLRLIYYSQIVNDFQKGDIAEGYSVSREKKESFPLTVTSAQKNPTAFYLCASSISGQGNQPQHFGDGTRLSIL.

The gene calls are TRBV4-3 and TRBJ1-1; TRBD1 aligns across 7 bases. Losses at the gene ends were 1 base for V and 3 bases for J; bases not matched to a gene: 5. The germline V gene has CDR1 LGHNA and CDR2 YSLEER. The CDR3 contains 15 residues. The CDR3 region is CASSQGSGGDTEAFF. DNA of the CDR3: TGCGCCAGCAGCCAAGGGTCAGGGGGTGACACTGAAGCTTTCTTT.

V is TRBV1 and J is TRBJ2-7; TRBD2, the table's D call, lacks a check against the DNA. TRBV1 is flagged as a pseudogene. This CDR3 region has 16 residues. The CDR3 region is CTSSPDCGRADEEQYF. CDR3 sequence (DNA): TGCACCAGCAGCCCGGATTGTGGGCGGGCGGATGAGGAGCAGTACTTC.

The V and J genes are TRBV5-1 and TRBJ2-3, with a possible D match to TRBD1 (5 bases). V was clipped by 4 bases and J by 3 bases, with 18 bases between them. The CDR3 runs 16 residues. Germline CDR1 reads SGHRS; CDR2 reads YFSETQ. CDR3 sequence (DNA): TGCGCCAGCAGCCTTCCCCAGGGAAGGGGAACAGATACGCAGTATTTT. Its translation is CASSLPQGRGTDTQYF.

The chain uses TRBV27 and TRBJ1-1; D perhaps matches TRBD1 (5 bases). Germline CDR1 reads MNHEY; CDR2 reads SMNVEV (reference sequence). The CDR3 has 14 residues. Trimming removed 3 bases from V and 7 bases from J, with 15 bases in between. CDR3 coding DNA: TGTGCCAGCAGTTTCAACTTGTTGGGGGGTGAAGCTTTCTTT. As protein: CASSFNLLGGEAFF.

The rearrangement uses TRBV3-1 (or the pseudogene TRBV3-2) and TRBJ2-1, with 11 bases identical to TRBD1. The CDR3 extends over 16 amino acids. Germline CDR1 and CDR2: LGHDT and YNNKEL (reference sequence). V shed 2 bases, J shed 10 bases, and the junction held 10 bases outside the gene matches. The CDR3 bases are TGTGCCAGCAGCCAAAACCGGGACAGGGGGTCTAGGGAGCAGTTCTTC. Residues: CASSQNRDRGSREQFF.

This clone was picked up one time. J is TRBJ2-6 and V is TRBV5-1; 13 nucleotides line up with TRBD2. Germline loops: CDR1 SGHRS, CDR2 YFSETQ. The V segment lost 2 bases and the J segment 2 bases; nucleotides outside the gene matches: 10. The CDR3 covers 20 residues. The CDR3 nucleotides read TGCGCCAGCAGCTTACTAGCGGGAGGGCCTTCAAGGACTGGGGCCAACGTCCTGACTTTC. Its translation: CASSLLAGGPSRTGANVLTF.